This TCR beta chain was retrieved from a study of regulatory T cells in long-lasting Graves disease. General study findings and limits: Persistent patients shared more public clonotypes (over 2,500) than new patients (nearly 1,000).

The J segment lost 5 bases and the V segment lost 4 bases, leaving 7 bases of the junction unmatched. The CDR3 runs to 14 residues. TCR beta libraries were built with iRepertoire HTBI primers and Arm-PCR of CDR3 regions. TCRdb ran MiXCR on the multiplex PCR reads and lists one entry per CDR3 protein. The sample lists 600,000 to 850,000 distinct CDR3 sequences, approximately 29% occurring once. This clonotype was counted between two and nine times. Its antigen is not identified. Time point described: persistent/refractory GD, antithyroid drugs over 5 years with positive TRAb. There was RNA extracted from PBMCs, and the TCR library was made from it. As a group, patients came from one endocrinology department in Xi'an, China.

This receptor was obtained from a female donor with Graves disease. Sequences were derived from peripheral blood mononuclear cells (PBMCs), sampled when the disease was refractory, from a patient treated with antithyroid drugs. The chain joins TRBV12-3 or TRBV12-4 to TRBJ1-1; 7 nucleotides line up with TRBD1. CDR3 region: CASSYTQGETEAFF. The DNA for the CDR3 is TGTGCCAGCAGTTACACGCAGGGGGAGACTGAAGCTTTCTTT.